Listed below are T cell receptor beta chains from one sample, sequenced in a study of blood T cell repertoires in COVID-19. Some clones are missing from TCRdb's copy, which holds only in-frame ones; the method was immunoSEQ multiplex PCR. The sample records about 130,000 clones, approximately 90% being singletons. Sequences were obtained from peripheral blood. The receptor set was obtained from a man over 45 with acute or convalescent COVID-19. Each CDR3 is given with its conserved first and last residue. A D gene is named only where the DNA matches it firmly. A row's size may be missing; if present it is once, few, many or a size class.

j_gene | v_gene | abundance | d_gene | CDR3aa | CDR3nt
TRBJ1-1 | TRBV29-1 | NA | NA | CSVVQGAAFF | TGCAGCGTTGTACAGGGTGCAGCTTTCTTT
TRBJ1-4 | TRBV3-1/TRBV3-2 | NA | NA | CASSQDTAAGVTNEKLFF | TGTGCCAGCAGCCAAGATACGGCCGCGGGGGTGACTAATGAAAAACTGTTTTTT
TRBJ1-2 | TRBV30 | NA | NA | CAWSVLGMVGGHYGYTF | TGTGCCTGGAGTGTACTTGGCATGGTGGGGGGGCACTATGGCTACACCTTC
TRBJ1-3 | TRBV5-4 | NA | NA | CASSSRTKKGNTIYF | TGTGCCAGCAGCTCCCGGACTAAAAAGGGAAACACCATATATTTT
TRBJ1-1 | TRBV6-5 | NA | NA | CASIASGWDTEAFF | TGTGCCAGCATTGCGTCAGGGTGGGATACTGAAGCTTTCTTT
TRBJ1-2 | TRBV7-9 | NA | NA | CASSPQVGGNYGYTF | TGTGCCAGCAGCCCCCAAGTGGGGGGAAACTATGGCTACACCTTC
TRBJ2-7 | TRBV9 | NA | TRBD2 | CASSDAGAGVYEQYF | TGTGCCAGCAGCGATGCCGGAGCGGGGGTCTACGAGCAGTACTTC
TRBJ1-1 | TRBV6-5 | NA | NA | CASSLSRGGTEAFF | TGTGCCAGCAGTTTATCACGGGGGGGGACTGAAGCTTTCTTT
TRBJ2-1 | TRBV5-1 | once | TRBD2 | CASSFIAGAYNEQFF | TGCGCCAGCAGCTTTATAGCGGGAGCTTACAATGAGCAGTTCTTC
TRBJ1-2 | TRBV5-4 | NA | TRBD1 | CASSLGAGGWGYTF | TGTGCCAGCAGCCTGGGGGCAGGGGGTTGGGGCTACACCTTC
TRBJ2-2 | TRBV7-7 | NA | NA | CASSLGIANTGELFF | TGTGCTAGCAGCTTAGGTATAGCGAACACCGGGGAGCTGTTTTTT
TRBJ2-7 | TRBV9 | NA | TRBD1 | CASNRDGTGMREQYF | TGTGCCAGTAACCGGGACGGGACAGGCATGAGGGAGCAGTACTTC
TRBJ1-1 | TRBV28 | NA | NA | CASSSPREGMNTEAFF | TGTGCCAGCAGCTCCCCCCGGGAGGGGATGAACACTGAAGCTTTCTTT
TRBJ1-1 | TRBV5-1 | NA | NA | CASSFSDKNTEAFF | TGCGCCAGCAGCTTTAGCGACAAGAACACTGAAGCTTTCTTT
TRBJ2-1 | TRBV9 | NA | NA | CASSVGGRSYNEQFF | TGTGCCAGCAGCGTAGGAGGCCGCTCCTACAATGAGCAGTTCTTC
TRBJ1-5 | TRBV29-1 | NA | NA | CSVGEGSNQPQHF | TGCAGCGTAGGGGAGGGGAGCAATCAGCCCCAGCATTTT
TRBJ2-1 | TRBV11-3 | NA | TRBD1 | CASSSRQGANEQFF | TGTGCCAGCAGCTCGCGACAGGGGGCTAATGAGCAGTTCTTC
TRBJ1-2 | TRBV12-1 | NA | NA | CASSPTREANYGYTF | TGTGCCAGCAGCCCAACCCGGGAGGCTAACTATGGCTACACCTTC
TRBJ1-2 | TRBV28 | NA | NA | CASSPPAPGGYTF | TGTGCCAGCAGTCCTCCGGCCCCGGGAGGCTACACCTTC
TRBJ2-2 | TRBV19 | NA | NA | CASSSYTGELFF | TGTGCCAGTAGTTCATACACCGGGGAGCTGTTTTTT
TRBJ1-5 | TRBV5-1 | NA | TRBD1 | CASSLIPGQGFQPQHF | TGCGCCAGCAGTCTAATACCGGGACAGGGCTTTCAGCCCCAGCATTTT
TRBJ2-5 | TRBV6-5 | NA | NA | CASSPLSAQETQYF | TGTGCCAGCAGTCCACTTAGCGCACAAGAGACCCAGTACTTC
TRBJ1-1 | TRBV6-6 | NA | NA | CASSSTLNTEAFF | TGTGCCAGCAGTTCGACATTGAACACTGAAGCTTTCTTT
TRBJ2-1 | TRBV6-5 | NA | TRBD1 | CASSYIGTGYEEQFF | TGTGCCAGCAGTTACATCGGGACAGGGTATGAAGAGCAGTTCTTC
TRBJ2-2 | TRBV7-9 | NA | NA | CASSLYSSASGGELFF | TGTGCCAGCAGCCTCTATTCGTCAGCTTCAGGCGGGGAGCTGTTTTTT
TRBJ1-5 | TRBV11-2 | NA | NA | CASSLSWGERQPQHF | TGTGCCAGCAGCTTAAGTTGGGGGGAACGTCAGCCCCAGCATTTT
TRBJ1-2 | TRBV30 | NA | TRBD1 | CAWTPDRGQGVRGGYTF | TGTGCCTGGACCCCGGACAGGGGACAGGGGGTTCGCGGTGGCTACACCTTC
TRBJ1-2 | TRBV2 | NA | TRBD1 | CASSLQGHGYTF | TGTGCCAGCAGTCTACAGGGGCATGGCTACACCTTC
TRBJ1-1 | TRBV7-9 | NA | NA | CASSPPGLRGTEAFF | TGTGCCAGCAGCCCGCCGGGACTGCGAGGCACTGAAGCTTTCTTT
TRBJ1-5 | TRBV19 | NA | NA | CASSGGGYSNQPQHF | TGTGCCAGTAGTGGGGGCGGTTATAGCAATCAGCCCCAGCATTTT
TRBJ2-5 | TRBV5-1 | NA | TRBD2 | CASSLVGGQETQYF | TGCGCCAGCAGCTTGGTGGGGGGGCAAGAGACCCAGTACTTC
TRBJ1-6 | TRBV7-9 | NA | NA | CASSLAQNNSPLHF | TGTGCCAGCAGCTTAGCACAGAATAATTCACCCCTCCACTTT
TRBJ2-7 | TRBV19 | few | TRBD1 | CASGGQKIYEQYF | TGTGCCAGTGGGGGACAGAAGATCTACGAGCAGTACTTC
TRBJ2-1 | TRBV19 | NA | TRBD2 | CATHPGTSGASYNEQFF | TGTGCCACCCATCCCGGGACTAGCGGGGCCTCCTACAATGAGCAGTTCTTC
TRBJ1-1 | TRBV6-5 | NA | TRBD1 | CAIFGQGGTEAFF | TGTGCCATCTTTGGACAGGGCGGCACTGAAGCTTTCTTT
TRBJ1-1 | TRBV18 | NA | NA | CASSPRWGGDATEAFF | TGTGCCAGCTCACCACGATGGGGGGGGGACGCAACTGAAGCTTTCTTT
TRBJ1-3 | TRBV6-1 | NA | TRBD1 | CASSEARTGVRSGNTIYF | TGTGCCAGCAGTGAAGCTCGGACAGGGGTGCGCTCTGGAAACACCATATATTTT
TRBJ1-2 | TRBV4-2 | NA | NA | CASSQSRADSNYGYTF | TGTGCCAGCAGCCAATCGAGGGCAGATTCTAACTATGGCTACACCTTC
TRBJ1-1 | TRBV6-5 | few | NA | CASSYKGVTEAFF | TGTGCCAGCAGTTATAAGGGGGTCACTGAAGCTTTCTTT
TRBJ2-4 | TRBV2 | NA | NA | CASSLDRKNIQYF | TGTGCCAGCAGTCTCGACAGGAAAAACATTCAGTACTTC
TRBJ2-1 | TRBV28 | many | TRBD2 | CASSSGTNYNEQFF | TGTGCCAGCAGCTCCGGGACTAACTACAATGAGCAGTTCTTC
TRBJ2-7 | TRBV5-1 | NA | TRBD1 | CASSRTGQGAREQYF | TGCGCCAGCAGCAGAACGGGACAGGGGGCGCGCGAGCAGTACTTC
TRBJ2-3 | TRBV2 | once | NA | CASRLASEGDTQYF | TGTGCCAGCAGGTTAGCGTCGGAGGGGGATACGCAGTATTTT
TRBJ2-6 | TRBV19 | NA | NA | CASKSSGANVLTF | TGTGCCAGTAAGAGCTCTGGGGCCAACGTCCTGACTTTC
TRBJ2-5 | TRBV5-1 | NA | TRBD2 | CASSLGLAGYQETQYF | TGCGCCAGCAGCTTGGGGTTAGCGGGTTACCAAGAGACCCAGTACTTC
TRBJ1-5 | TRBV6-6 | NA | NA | CASRTDTSNQPQHF | TGTGCCAGCAGAACGGACACTAGCAATCAGCCCCAGCATTTT
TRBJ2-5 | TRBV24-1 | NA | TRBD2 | CATSGEGTSQETQYF | TGTGCCACCAGTGGAGAAGGGACTAGCCAAGAGACCCAGTACTTC
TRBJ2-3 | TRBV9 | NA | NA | CASSVARVSTDTQYF | TGTGCCAGCAGCGTAGCTCGAGTTAGCACAGATACGCAGTATTTT
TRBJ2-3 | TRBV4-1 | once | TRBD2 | CASSQALAGVPTDTQYF | TGCGCCAGCAGCCAAGCACTAGCGGGGGTACCCACAGATACGCAGTATTTT
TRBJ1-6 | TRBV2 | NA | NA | CASTRENNSPLHF | TGTGCCAGCACTCGGGAGAATAATTCACCCCTCCACTTT
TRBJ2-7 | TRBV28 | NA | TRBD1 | CASSFSQPGQGLGQYF | TGTGCCAGCAGTTTCTCCCAACCGGGACAGGGTTTAGGGCAGTACTTC
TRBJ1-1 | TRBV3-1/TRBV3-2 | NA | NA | CASSQPPPGTRNTEAFF | TGTGCCAGCAGCCAACCCCCACCCGGGACAAGGAACACTGAAGCTTTCTTT
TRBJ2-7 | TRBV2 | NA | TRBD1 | CASNQGQALYEQYF | TGTGCCAGCAACCAGGGACAGGCCTTATACGAGCAGTACTTC
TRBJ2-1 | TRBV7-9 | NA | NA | CASSLEQVRDEQFF | TGTGCCAGCAGCTTAGAACAAGTGAGGGATGAGCAGTTCTTC
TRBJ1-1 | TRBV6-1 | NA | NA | CASSDTGQRAEAFF | TGTGCCAGCAGTGACACCGGACAGCGAGCTGAAGCTTTCTTT
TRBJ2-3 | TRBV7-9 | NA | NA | CASRAEADTQYF | TGTGCCAGCAGGGCGGAGGCAGATACGCAGTATTTT
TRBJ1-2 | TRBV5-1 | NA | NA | CASSLARDFYGYTF | TGCGCCAGCAGCTTGGCCCGCGATTTCTATGGCTACACCTTC
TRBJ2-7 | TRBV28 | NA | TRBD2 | CASFPLAGGPYEQYF | TGTGCCAGCTTTCCATTAGCGGGAGGCCCCTACGAGCAGTACTTC